These 26 T cell receptor beta chains were sequenced from one sample in a study of cytomegalovirus exposure and HLA in healthy donors. PCR involved 60 Vbeta and 13 Jbeta primers. TCRdb's table, derived via immunoSEQ multiplex PCR, lists solely in-frame clones and lacks some. The data contain under 100,000 clones, 10% of them singletons. Sequencing was performed on PBMCs. These receptors were collected from a man in his sixties in good health and CMV-seropositive.

This chain joins TRBV7-9 and TRBJ1-2, with TRBD1 identical over 9 bases. Trimming took 1 base from V and 4 from J; bases not matched to a gene: 7. Germline V CDR1 and CDR2: SEHNR, FQNEAQ (reference sequence). CDR3 size: 16 residues. For the CDR3, the DNA is TGTGCCAGCAGCTTAGAGGGACAGGGACAGTCCTATGGCTACACCTTC. Its translation is CASSLEGQGQSYGYTF.

This clone came up a few times. The gene calls are TRBV6-6 and TRBJ1-5, with D perhaps matching TRBD1 (6 bases). With 6 bases removed from V and 5 bases from J, the gap between germline ends came to 14 bases. Looked up from germline, CDR1 is MNHNY and CDR2 is SVGAGI (reference sequence). The CDR3 spans 14 residues. CDR3 region: CASRPTGLHQPQHF. CDR3 DNA: TGTGCCAGCAGGCCCACAGGGTTACATCAGCCCCAGCATTTT.

The CDR3 DNA sequence: TGTGCCAGCAGTCGGGGGCTAGCGGTCAACACCGGGGAGCTGTTTTTT. It specifies CASSRGLAVNTGELFF. The V and J genes are TRBV7-3 and TRBJ2-2, with TRBD2 as a possible D gene (7 bases). Germline loops: CDR1 SGHTA, CDR2 FQGTGA. This CDR3 region has 16 residues. Trimming pared 6 bases from V and 2 bases from J, leaving 16 bases between.

This clone has just a few counts. This chain joins TRBV27 and TRBJ2-3, with 8 bases that match TRBD2. The CDR3 extends over 15 amino acids. CDR1 and CDR2 from the germline V gene are MNHEY and SMNVEV (reference sequence). V gave up 7 bases and J gave up 4 bases; unmatched junction bases: 10. CDR3 sequence reads: CASTPGLAHADTQYF. DNA for the CDR3: TGTGCCAGCACCCCTGGACTAGCTCACGCAGATACGCAGTATTTT.

V usage is TRBV28 and J usage is TRBJ2-1; D could derive from TRBD1 or TRBD2 (10 bases each). V lost 7 bases and J lost 4, with 38 bases in between. The CDR3 length is 22 residues. The germline CDR1 and CDR2 sequences are MDHEN and SYDVKM. The CDR3 loop reads CASIPRDRGGGQREGRYNEQFF. CDR3 in DNA: TGTGCCAGCATCCCCCGGGACAGGGGAGGGGGGCAGCGGGAGGGCAGGTACAATGAGCAGTTCTTC.

The sample holds many counts of this clone. CDR3 region: CASSHQGAEAFF. The CDR3 nucleotides read TGTGCCAGCAGCCATCAGGGGGCGGAAGCTTTCTTT. V and J are TRBV14 and TRBJ1-1; 8 bases are shared with TRBD1. The CDR3 totals 12 residues. Germline values: CDR1 SGHDN, CDR2 FVKESK. The J segment lost 8 bases and the V segment lost 3 bases, leaving 2 bases of the junction unmatched.

CDR3: CASRDSGTGELFF. The CDR3 DNA reads as TGTGCCAGCCGGGACAGCGGGACCGGGGAGCTGTTTTTT. The V call is TRBV19, the J call TRBJ2-2; D is possibly TRBD1 (7 bases). Trimming took off 9 bases at V and 5 bases at J, with 13 bases between the two ends. Germline V gene lookup returns CDR1 LNHDA and CDR2 SQIVND (reference sequence). The length of the CDR3 is 13 residues.

This clone turned up a few times. The chain joins TRBV9 to TRBJ1-2; D call uncertain. The CDR3 extends over 15 amino acids. Germline V CDR1 and CDR2: SGDLS, YYNGEE. Trimming cost V 3 bases and J 8 bases, with 20 bases left between them. CDR3 DNA: TGTGCCAGCAGCGGCACCCCCGGCGGGCAGGAGGGCTACACCTTC. This encodes CASSGTPGGQEGYTF.

This clone was detected a few times. Here the CDR3 reads CASSYNVRGNSPLHF. The CDR3 nucleotides are TGTGCCAGCAGTTACAATGTCAGGGGGAATTCACCCCTCCACTTT. V and J are TRBV6-5 and TRBJ1-6; 7 bases fit TRBD1. Germline CDR1 is MNHEY and CDR2 is SVGAGI. The CDR3 loop spans 15 amino acids. V was pared by 2 bases and J by 7 bases, with 5 bases of the junction left unmatched.

The V and J genes are TRBV6-1 and TRBJ1-1; D perhaps matches TRBD1 (5 bases). V shed 1 base and J shed 0 bases, with 12 bases lying between them. Germline loops: CDR1 MNHNS, CDR2 SASEGT. This CDR3 spans 16 amino acids. Here the CDR3 DNA reads TGTGCCAGCAGTGAAGATGGGGCCAGTCTGAACACTGAAGCTTTCTTT. This translates into CASSEDGASLNTEAFF.

V is TRBV6-6 and J is TRBJ1-6, with 8 nucleotides matching TRBD1. J was trimmed by 9 bases and V by 5 bases; bases with no gene match: 6. This CDR3 is built from 14 residues. CDR1 and CDR2 (germline): MNHNY, SVGAGI (reference sequence). CDR3 sequence reads: CASSGTGVGSPLHF. In nucleotides, the CDR3 is TGTGCCAGCAGTGGGACAGGAGTTGGTTCACCCCTCCACTTT.

The chain combines TRBV11-2 with TRBJ2-3, with D tentatively TRBD2 (6 bases). Between the trimmed V and J ends, which lost 3 bases and 6 bases, there was a span of 22 bases. Germline V gene sequence: CDR1 SGHAT, CDR2 FQNNGV. CDR3 length: 17 residues. In nucleotides, the CDR3 is TGTGCCAGCAGCTTTGAAGGGAGGACCATCGTGGGGGATACGCAGTATTTT. The encoded protein is CASSFEGRTIVGDTQYF.

This clone came up a few times. This chain joins TRBV7-8 and TRBJ2-3; 7 nucleotides match TRBD2. Germline V gives CDR1 SGHVS, CDR2 FQNEAQ. Losses at the gene ends were 6 bases for V and 5 bases for J; bases not matched to a gene: 5. CDR3 length: 13 amino acids. For the CDR3, the DNA is TGTGCCAGCAGACGGGGGGTCGGAGATACGCAGTATTTT. Translation: CASRRGVGDTQYF. Drawing the rest from reference TRBV7-8 and TRBJ2-3, the complete variable domain is GAGVSQSPRYKVAKRGQDVALRCDPISGHVSLFWYQQALGQGPEFLTYFQNEAQLDKSGLPSDRFFAERPEGSVSTLKIQRTQQEDSAVYLCASRRGVGDTQYFGPGTRLTVL.

This chain links TRBV7-9 with TRBJ2-7; a possible D gene is TRBD1 (5 bases). The CDR3 length is 13 residues. Germline V gene sequence: CDR1 SEHNR, CDR2 FQNEAQ (reference sequence). V lost 5 bases to trimming and J lost 3 bases, with 11 bases between them. CDR3: CASSHDRDYEQYF. Here the CDR3 DNA reads TGTGCCAGCAGCCACGACAGAGACTACGAGCAGTACTTC.

This chain links TRBV10-3 with TRBJ1-4; D might be TRBD1 (5 bases). The germline V and J ends were trimmed by 6 bases and 8 bases, with 16 bases remaining between them. This CDR3 comprises 14 residues. Germline V gene sequence: CDR1 ENHRY, CDR2 SYGVKD. CDR3 coding DNA: TGTGCCATCAGCTCCGGGGGGGGGTTCGAAAAACTGTTTTTT. Its protein product is CAISSGGGFEKLFF.

This clone was counted a few times. This chain connects TRBV19 to TRBJ2-1; TRBD2 matches at 11 bases. Germline trimming cut 6 bases from V and 7 bases from J; bases unmatched to any gene: 14. This CDR3 comprises 17 residues. Germline loops: CDR1 LNHDA, CDR2 SQIVND (reference sequence). CDR3 region: CASRRGNRLAGWNEQFF. In nucleotides, the CDR3 is TGTGCCAGTAGGAGAGGAAATAGACTAGCGGGATGGAATGAGCAGTTCTTC.

This clone occurred a few times. The V and J genes are TRBV6-1 and TRBJ2-3, with 7 bases identical to TRBD2. Germline V gene sequence: CDR1 MNHNS, CDR2 SASEGT. The CDR3 extends over 15 amino acids. The trim removed 1 base at V and 6 bases at J, leaving 7 bases unmatched. As DNA, the CDR3 is TGTGCCAGCAGTGAAGTGGGCAGGGAGGGCGATACGCAGTATTTT. Its translation: CASSEVGREGDTQYF.

This clone has more than one count but fewer than ten. The rearrangement links TRBV19 to TRBJ1-1; possible D gene TRBD1, 6 bases. The CDR3 has 15 residues. V was cut by 2 bases and J by 1 base, with 11 bases left in between. CDR1 LNHDA and CDR2 SQIVND come from the germline V gene (reference sequence). The CDR3 coding sequence is TGTGCCAGTAGTATATTGTCAGGGGCGAACACTGAAGCTTTCTTT. Amino acids: CASSILSGANTEAFF. Full variable domain (outside the CDR3, taken from reference TRBV19 and TRBJ1-1): DGGITQSPKYLFRKEGQNVTLSCEQNLNHDAMYWYRQDPGQGLRLIYYSQIVNDFQKGDIAEGYSVSREKKESFPLTVTSAQKNPTAFYLCASSILSGANTEAFFGQGTRLTVV.

This clone was observed a handful of times. The chain couples TRBV10-2 to TRBJ1-5; 9 nucleotides align to TRBD1. CDR1 is WSHSY and CDR2 is SAAADI in the germline V gene. This CDR3 spans 16 amino acids. The V segment lost 2 bases and the J segment 5 bases; nucleotides outside the gene matches: 7. Written as DNA, the CDR3 is TGCGCCAGCAGTGAGACGGGACAGGGAAATTATCAGCCCCAGCATTTT. Residues: CASSETGQGNYQPQHF.

The chain employs TRBV5-3 and TRBJ2-7; possibly TRBD2 for D (5 bases). TRBV5-3 is identified as an open reading frame with a role that is uncertain. The CDR3 covers 13 residues. The V and J ends lost 7 bases and 2 bases respectively, with 13 bases between them. The CDR3 nucleotides are TGTGCCAGAGCCAAGGCGGGTACCTACGAGCAGTACGTC. It codes for CARAKAGTYEQYV.

This clone was found a few times. This rearrangement joins TRBV27 to TRBJ2-3; 8 bases match TRBD2. Germline V gives CDR1 MNHEY, CDR2 SMNVEV (reference sequence). The CDR3 sequence is 15 residues long. V lost 2 bases to trimming and J lost 4 bases; unmatched junction nucleotides: 5. DNA of the CDR3: TGTGCCAGCAGTTTAGCGGGGGGAGTGGCAGATACGCAGTATTTT. This gives the protein CASSLAGGVADTQYF.

This rearrangement joins TRBV6-5 to TRBJ2-7; no reliable D call. Germline loops: CDR1 MNHEY, CDR2 SVGAGI. The CDR3 is 13 residues long. Trimming left V 5 bases short and J 3 bases short, with 11 bases between. CDR3 sequence (DNA): TGTGCCAGCAGTCGGAGTTCGGACTACGAGCAGTACTTC. It yields the protein CASSRSSDYEQYF.

J is TRBJ1-2 and V is TRBV13; 10 bases map to TRBD1. Germline V gives CDR1 PRHDT, CDR2 FYEKMQ (reference sequence). V gave up 0 bases and J gave up 5 bases; unmatched junction bases: 0. The CDR3 spans 14 residues. The CDR3 bases are TGTGCCAGCAGCTTAGGGGACAGGGGGTATGGCTACACCTTC. Translation gives CASSLGDRGYGYTF.

In its sample, this clone was seen a few times. V is TRBV6-1 and J is TRBJ1-4; 8 bases line up with TRBD1. The ends lost 3 bases at V and 0 bases at J; junction bases unmatched: 3. There are 16 residues in the CDR3. CDR1 and CDR2 (germline): MNHNS, SASEGT. CDR3: CASSDDRGATNEKLFF. The DNA of the CDR3 is TGTGCCAGCAGTGACGACAGGGGCGCAACTAATGAAAAACTGTTTTTT.

This CDR3 reads CAWSGDNSYEQYF. CDR3 nucleotide sequence: TGTGCCTGGAGTGGGGACAACTCCTACGAGCAGTACTTC. The chain has TRBV30 and TRBJ2-7, with D tentatively TRBD1 (6 bases). This CDR3 is built from 13 residues. CDR1 and CDR2 from the germline V gene are GTSNPN and SVGIG (reference sequence). Trimming shortened V by 1 base and J by 0 bases, and 7 bases separated the two germline ends.

In its sample, this clone was seen a few times. The chain is built from TRBV6-4 and TRBJ2-5; D is ambiguous. This CDR3 is 15 amino acids long. V lost 0 bases and J 7 bases, leaving 15 bases between the germline ends. Germline V CDR1 and CDR2: MRHNA, SNTAGT. The CDR3 nucleotides are TGTGCCAGCAGTGACTCTGGGCCAGAAGACGGGACCCAGTACTTC. This encodes CASSDSGPEDGTQYF.